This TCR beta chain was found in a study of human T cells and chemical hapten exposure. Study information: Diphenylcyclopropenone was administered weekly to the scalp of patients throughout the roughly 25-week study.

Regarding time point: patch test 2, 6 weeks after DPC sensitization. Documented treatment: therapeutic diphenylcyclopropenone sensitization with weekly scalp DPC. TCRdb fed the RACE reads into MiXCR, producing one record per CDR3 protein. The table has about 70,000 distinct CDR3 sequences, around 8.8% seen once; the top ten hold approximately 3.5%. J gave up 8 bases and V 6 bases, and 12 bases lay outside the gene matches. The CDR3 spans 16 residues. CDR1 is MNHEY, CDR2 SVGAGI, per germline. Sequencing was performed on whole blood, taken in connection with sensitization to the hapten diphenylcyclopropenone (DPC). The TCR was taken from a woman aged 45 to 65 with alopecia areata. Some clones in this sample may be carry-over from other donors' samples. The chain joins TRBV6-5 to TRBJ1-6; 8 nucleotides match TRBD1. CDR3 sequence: CASRYLGQGSHSPLHF. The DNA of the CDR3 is TGTGCCAGCAGATACCTTGGACAGGGTTCGCATTCACCCCTCCACTTT.